Shown below are 10 T cell receptor beta chains from a single sample sequenced in a study of graft-versus-host responses after intestinal transplantation. The method was immunoSEQ multiplex PCR; TCRdb's version includes in-frame clones alone and lacks a portion of them. In the table there are 30,000 to 45,000 clones, roughly 80% of which are singletons. The source material was PBMCs, sampled about 1,000 days after transplant. The receptor set was obtained from a human patient who received an intestinal transplant, so some T cells may come from the graft donor.

V is TRBV10-3 and J is TRBJ2-3; TRBD2 aligns across 14 bases. The CDR3 spans 16 residues. Germline lookup yields CDR1 ENHRY and CDR2 SYGVKD. The CDR3 is CGVRTSGRPSTDTQYF. CDR3 in DNA: TGTGGTGTAAGGACTAGCGGGAGGCCCAGCACAGATACGCAGTATTTT.

A few counts support this clone. V usage is TRBV5-8 and J usage is TRBJ1-4, with 9 bases fitting TRBD1. From germline, CDR1 is SGHTS and CDR2 YDEGEE. The V gene end was trimmed by 3 bases and the J gene end by 8 bases; junction bases not matched to a gene: 8. The CDR3 runs to 15 residues. The CDR3 region has the DNA TGTGCCAGCAGCTCGAAAGGGACAGGGAACGAAAAACTGTTTTTT. Its translation is CASSSKGTGNEKLFF.

V and J are TRBV5-4 and TRBJ2-1; TRBD2 is a possible D gene (5 bases). Trimming took 4 bases from V and 8 from J, leaving 13 bases between them. The CDR3 consists of 13 residues. Germline V CDR1 and CDR2: SGHNT, YYREEE (reference sequence). CDR3 sequence: CASSQTTFDEQFF. The CDR3 DNA reads TGTGCCAGCAGCCAGACTACTTTCGATGAGCAGTTCTTC.

A single count supports this clone. This sequence joins TRBV18 and TRBJ1-6; TRBD1 is a possible D gene (6 bases). Germline V gives CDR1 KGHSH, CDR2 LQKENI. Trimming took 2 bases from V and 0 from J, leaving 17 bases between them. This CDR3 comprises 19 residues. The DNA for the CDR3 is TGTGCCAGCTCACCAGAGGGGGTCCTGCTAGGCTCCTATAATTCACCCCTCCACTTT. As protein: CASSPEGVLLGSYNSPLHF.

The rearrangement joins TRBV28 to TRBJ1-1; 9 bases match TRBD1. V lost 4 bases to trimming and J lost 5 bases; unmatched junction nucleotides: 11. The germline V gene encodes CDR1 MDHEN and CDR2 SYDVKM. The CDR3 is made up of 16 amino acids. CDR3 amino acids: CASSSIAGTGKTEAFF. CDR3 coding DNA: TGTGCCAGCAGTTCTATCGCCGGGACAGGGAAAACTGAAGCTTTCTTT.

The chain links TRBV9 to TRBJ2-2, with TRBD2 matching over 11 bases. This CDR3 has 16 amino acids. V lost 1 base to trimming and J lost 7 bases; unmatched junction nucleotides: 6. Germline-derived CDR1 and CDR2 are SGDLS and YYNGEE. The DNA for the CDR3 is TGTGCCAGCAGCGTACTAGCGGGGGGCCCGGGCGGGGAGCTGTTTTTT. This gives the protein CASSVLAGGPGGELFF.

This clone has only one observation. The chain couples TRBV6-6 to TRBJ1-1, with 8 bases aligning to TRBD1. Trimming at V came to 2 bases and at J to 5 bases, leaving 4 bases not matched to a gene. The CDR3 runs to 14 residues. Per the germline V gene, CDR1 is MNHNY and CDR2 is SVGAGI (reference sequence). The CDR3 reads CASSYRTGGTEAFF. The CDR3 nucleotides read TGTGCCAGCAGTTACCGCACAGGGGGGACTGAAGCTTTCTTT.

This chain connects TRBV30 to TRBJ1-2; no clear D. The CDR3 consists of 11 residues. The V end lost 5 bases, the J end lost 8 bases, and 12 bases lay between the germline ends. The germline V gene encodes CDR1 GTSNPN and CDR2 SVGIG (reference sequence). CDR3 nucleotide sequence: TGTGCCTGGGGGCCCGTCGGGGGCTACACCTTC. Translating gives CAWGPVGGYTF.

V is TRBV5-1 and J is TRBJ1-1; TRBD1 agrees at 7 bases. Germline CDR1 SGHRS, CDR2 YFSETQ. Losses at the gene ends were 4 bases for V and 5 bases for J; bases not matched to a gene: 11. The CDR3 spans 15 residues. CDR3 DNA sequence: TGCGCCAGCAGCGGGCGACAGGGAGGGGCAACTGAAGCTTTCTTT. As protein: CASSGRQGGATEAFF.

This clone was detected once. The chain combines TRBV5-4 with TRBJ2-5; D remains ambiguous. This CDR3 is built from 13 residues. The ends were cut back, 0 bases at V and 5 bases at J, with 8 bases in the middle. Germline V CDR1 and CDR2: SGHNT, YYREEE (reference sequence). CDR3 region: CASSLAESETQYF. Here the CDR3 DNA reads TGTGCCAGCAGCTTGGCAGAGAGTGAGACCCAGTACTTC.